The next 12 T cell receptor beta chains were all read from a single sample in a study of T cells in Graves' hyperthyroidism and ophthalmopathy. RNA transcripts yielded amplified TCR beta CDR3 regions. Initially, a first-round RT-PCR of the TCR CDR3 employed the HTBI primer set. MiXCR, run by TCRdb on the multiplex PCR reads, gives a single entry per CDR3 protein. The sample includes fewer than 700,000 distinct CDR3 sequences, approximately 17% of them seen just once. Sequencing used blood. These receptors were taken from a woman younger than 35 with Graves' ophthalmopathy.

The table lists this clonotype with a few counts. The rearrangement links TRBV2 to TRBJ1-6; 7 positions agree with TRBD1. CDR1 SNHLY and CDR2 FYNNEI come from the germline V gene. The length of the CDR3 is 15 residues. V was clipped by 4 bases and J by 7 bases; unmatched bases: 7. The CDR3 nucleotides read TGTGCCAGCAGTGTTAGGGACAGCGAAAATTCACCCCTCCACTTT. It yields the protein CASSVRDSENSPLHF.

This clonotype was seen only a few times. This chain uses TRBV28 with TRBJ1-5; D perhaps matches TRBD1 (6 bases). Germline values: CDR1 MDHEN, CDR2 SYDVKM. The length of the CDR3 is 15 residues. V gave up 6 bases and J gave up 8 bases, with 20 bases separating them. In DNA form, the CDR3 reads TGTGCCAGCAGCCCTTTGAGGGGGGCGGGGGAGCCCCAGCATTTT. The encoded protein is CASSPLRGAGEPQHF.

V is TRBV6-1 and J is TRBJ2-5; weak D call: TRBD1 (5 bases). The V gene's germline CDR1 is MNHNS and CDR2 SASEGT. V shed 2 bases and J shed 1 base, with 11 bases lying between them. The CDR3 spans 15 residues. CDR3 sequence reads: CASSEQDRFQETQYF. The CDR3 DNA reads TGTGCCAGCAGTGAACAAGACAGATTCCAAGAGACCCAGTACTTC.

This clonotype was observed many times. V usage is TRBV2 and J usage is TRBJ2-1; D uncertain. The germline gives CDR1 SNHLY, CDR2 FYNNEI. The CDR3 covers 14 residues. V dropped 2 bases and J dropped 1 base, with 6 bases sitting between them. CDR3 residues: CASSELRSYNEQFF. The CDR3 DNA follows: TGTGCCAGCAGTGAACTAAGATCCTACAATGAGCAGTTCTTC. Together with reference TRBV2 and TRBJ2-1, the CDR3 gives the full variable domain: EPEVTQTPSHQVTQMGQEVILRCVPISNHLYFYWYRQILGQKVEFLVSFYNNEISEKSEIFDDQFSVERPDGSNFTLKIRSTKLEDSAMYFCASSELRSYNEQFFGPGTRLTVL.

This clonotype occurred many times. The chain is built from TRBV20-1 and TRBJ2-2; a possible D gene is TRBD1 (5 bases). The length of the CDR3 is 16 residues. Germline V gene lookup returns CDR1 DFQATT and CDR2 SNEGSKA (reference sequence). Trimming shortened V by 0 bases and J by 9 bases, and 20 bases separated the two germline ends. The CDR3 DNA sequence: TGCAGTGCTAGAGATAGTGGTGGGGCAGGGAAACGGGAGCTGTTTTTT. It is translated as CSARDSGGAGKRELFF.

This chain links TRBV29-1 with TRBJ1-2, with TRBD1 matching over 7 bases. Germline V gene sequence: CDR1 SQVTM, CDR2 ANQGSEA. The CDR3 loop spans 13 amino acids. Germline trimming cut 2 bases from V and 6 bases from J; bases unmatched to any gene: 6. The CDR3 DNA sequence: TGCAGCGTTGAAACAGGGGAGCGCAATGGCTACACCTTC. Its translation: CSVETGERNGYTF.

This clonotype was recorded many times. The chain recombines TRBV3-1 with TRBJ2-3; D unclear. The V end lost 0 bases, the J end lost 5 bases, and 9 bases lay between the germline ends. This CDR3 has 14 residues. CDR1 is LGHDT, CDR2 YNNKEL, per germline (reference sequence). The CDR3 nucleotides read TGTGCCAGCAGCCAAGACTCGTCTGGAGATACGCAGTATTTT. Translated: CASSQDSSGDTQYF.

Turning to this clonotype: Possible read error: a much larger clone is one base away. This chain links TRBV6-1 with TRBJ2-1; D unclear. V was trimmed by 5 bases and J by 7 bases, leaving 6 bases between them. The CDR3 contains 11 residues. Germline lookup yields CDR1 MNHNS and CDR2 SASEGT. The DNA for the CDR3 is TGTGCCAGCAGTTCCCGGAATGAGCAGTTCTTC. This gives the protein CASSSRNEQFF.

There are many counts of this clonotype. J is TRBJ1-1 and V is TRBV3-1; D gene ambiguous. CDR1 LGHDT and CDR2 YNNKEL come from the germline V gene (reference sequence). Trimming took 0 bases from V and 7 from J, leaving 12 bases between them. This CDR3 has 14 residues. CDR3 in DNA: TGTGCCAGCAGCCAAGAGGGCGGGCCCCGTGAAGCTTTCTTT. Residues: CASSQEGGPREAFF.

This clonotype has at least ten counts. The chain combines TRBV27 with TRBJ2-1, with D perhaps TRBD1 (5 bases). From germline, CDR1 is MNHEY and CDR2 SMNVEV (reference sequence). The V end was cut by 4 bases, the J end by 6 bases, with 13 bases between. The CDR3 spans 14 residues. The DNA of the CDR3 is TGTGCCAGCAGTTCAGACAGATTGGGCAATGAGCAGTTCTTC. Translated, it gives CASSSDRLGNEQFF.

This clonotype was seen many times. The V and J genes are TRBV5-4 and TRBJ1-1, with TRBD1 matching over 11 bases. The junction had 10 bases not matched to a gene; V was cut back by 4 bases and J by 5 bases. Germline values: CDR1 SGHNT, CDR2 YYREEE (reference sequence). The CDR3 has 16 amino acids. Written as DNA, the CDR3 is TGTGCCAGCAGCCCTGGACAGGGGGCCGGTTGGACTGAAGCTTTCTTT. Its translation is CASSPGQGAGWTEAFF. Supplemented by reference TRBV5-4 and TRBJ1-1, the full variable domain reads ETGVTQSPTHLIKTRGQQVTLRCSSQSGHNTVSWYQQALGQGPQFIFQYYREEENGRGNFPPRFSGLQFPNYSSELNVNALELDDSALYLCASSPGQGAGWTEAFFGQGTRLTVV.

This clonotype occurred many times. The chain carries TRBV10-3 and TRBJ1-1; D unclear. The CDR3 has 16 residues. V shed 0 bases and J shed 6 bases, with 17 bases lying between them. Germline V gene data show CDR1 as ENHRY and CDR2 as SYGVKD. The CDR3: CAISESLGSGGAEAFF. In DNA, the CDR3 is TGTGCCATCAGTGAGTCCCTCGGCTCAGGAGGCGCTGAAGCTTTCTTT.